The clone carrying this TCR beta chain was counted a few times. Its specificity is not known. This sample was included in a study of cytomegalovirus exposure and HLA in healthy donors. The study's findings and limits: Further analysis was carried out later, and it showed several of the most significant clusters appearing linked to common viral pathogens.

Whereas donors were nominally healthy upon sampling, unrecorded immune exposures were probable. The V end was cut by 5 bases, the J end by 1 base, with 11 bases between. The CDR3 has 14 amino acids. The germline V gene encodes CDR1 SGHTA and CDR2 FQGNSA. The primer mix had 60 Vbeta and 13 Jbeta primers. Authors' data handling: Per a later analysis, the number of unique TCR beta chains was approximately 80 million, of which around 10 million were shared. Sequencing used immunoSEQ multiplex PCR; TCRdb keeps in-frame clones, though not all of them. That table supplies the V and J calls and clone size; D and trimming were determined from the DNA. The table records roughly 120,000 clones, over 60% of them present only once.

The origin of this receptor is a man aged 25-45 years in good health and CMV-seropositive. The source material was PBMCs. V is TRBV7-2 and J is TRBJ1-1; the D is unclear. DNA of the CDR3: TGTGCCAGCAGCCCAGCGGCCGCGAACACTGAAGCTTTCTTT. It translates to CASSPAAANTEAFF.